What follows is one TCR beta chain and its context. Unmatched junction bases numbered 11, after V lost 6 bases and J lost 7 bases. Germline V gene lookup returns CDR1 MNHEY and CDR2 SMNVEV (reference sequence). The CDR3 totals 15 residues. The entry originates in a study of blood T cell repertoires in COVID-19. Study as a whole: Both acute and convalescent COVID-19 samples were obtained from the United States, Italy and Spain.

The table came from immunoSEQ multiplex PCR; TCRdb's copy has only in-frame clones and leaves some out. Of about 110,000 clones in the sample, about four fifths were seen once. The source is a woman between 70 and 85 years old with acute or convalescent COVID-19. The sequenced sample was peripheral blood. The V call is TRBV27, the J call TRBJ2-2; 7 nucleotides line up with TRBD2. CDR3 amino acids: CASRASGGRIGELFF. CDR3 coding DNA: TGTGCCAGCAGAGCTAGCGGAGGAAGAATCGGGGAGCTGTTTTTT.